This T cell receptor beta chain originates from a study of T cell clonotyping in hematopoietic cell transplantation. Overall study results and limits: At the given depth, recipient repertoires were over 95% de novo clonotypes. Graft donor and pretransplant recipient Inverse Simpson Index values predicted broader posttransplant TCR diversity. Recipient TCR diversity dropped after transplant; expanded clonotypes rose from day 30 to 180. Without cell sorting, CD4 versus CD8 contributions remain unresolved.

Remarks on this clone: As yet, its antigen is unknown.

Here immunoSEQ multiplex PCR was the method, and the copy in TCRdb shows in-frame clones only, minus some. The sample has fewer than 70,000 clones, 94% seen once. The CDR3 sequence is 14 residues long. V shed 8 bases, J shed 6 bases, and the junction held 13 bases outside the gene matches. Per the germline V gene, CDR1 is ENHRY and CDR2 is SYGVKD. The specimen was peripheral blood mononuclear cells. The clonotype originates from a man over 45 in good health. Some clones in this sample may be carry-over from other donors' samples. J is TRBJ2-7 and V is TRBV10-3, with 7 bases lining up with TRBD1. The CDR3 DNA follows: TGTGCCATCGCCTCCGGGACAGAGATGTCCGAGCAGTACTTC. Its protein product is CAIASGTEMSEQYF.